Sequencing of this T cell receptor (beta chain) was carried out in a study of blood T cell repertoires in COVID-19. Overall study context: COVID-19 samples from acute and convalescent phases originated in the United States, Italy and Spain. Sources were T cells, B-cell-depleted T cells, or PBMCs; the material itself was cDNA or gDNA.

In the authors' methods: Scientists estimated how many nucleated cells there were by amplifying reference gene primers. Sequencing used immunoSEQ multiplex PCR; TCRdb keeps in-frame clones, though not all of them. The DNA was the basis for D and trimming; V, J and clone size are from that table. The sample comprises about 230,000 clones, roughly 84% of which are singletons, and approximately 7.4% rests with the top ten. CDR3 length: 14 amino acids. J was trimmed by 7 bases and V by 9 bases; bases with no gene match: 8. The germline V gene has CDR1 SNHLY and CDR2 FYNNEI. The receptor was derived from a woman in her 50s with acute or convalescent COVID-19. The chain uses TRBV2 and TRBJ2-1, with 11 bases identical to TRBD1. Sequenced: peripheral blood. The CDR3 DNA reads TGTGCCAGTGGACCGGGACAGGGGGTAAATGAGCAGTTCTTC. Its protein is CASGPGQGVNEQFF.